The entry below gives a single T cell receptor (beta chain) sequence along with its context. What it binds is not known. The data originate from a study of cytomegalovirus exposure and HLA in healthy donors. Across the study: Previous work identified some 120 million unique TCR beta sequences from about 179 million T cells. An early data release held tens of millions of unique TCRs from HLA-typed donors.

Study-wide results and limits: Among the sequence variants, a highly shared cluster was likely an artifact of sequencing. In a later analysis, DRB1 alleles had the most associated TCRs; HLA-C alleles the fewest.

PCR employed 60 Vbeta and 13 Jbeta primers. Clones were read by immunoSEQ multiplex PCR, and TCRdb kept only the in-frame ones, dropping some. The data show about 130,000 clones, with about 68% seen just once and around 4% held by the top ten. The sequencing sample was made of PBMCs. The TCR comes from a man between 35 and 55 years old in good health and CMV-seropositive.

The CDR3 region has the DNA TGCGCCAGCAGCTTGGCCGGACAGGGGGCAGGGGAGCAGTACTTC. This encodes CASSLAGQGAGEQYF. The rearrangement links TRBV5-1 to TRBJ2-7, with TRBD1 identical over 11 bases. V lost 0 bases, J lost 7 bases, and 6 bases stayed unmatched. Germline loops: CDR1 SGHRS, CDR2 YFSETQ. The CDR3 sequence is 15 residues long.